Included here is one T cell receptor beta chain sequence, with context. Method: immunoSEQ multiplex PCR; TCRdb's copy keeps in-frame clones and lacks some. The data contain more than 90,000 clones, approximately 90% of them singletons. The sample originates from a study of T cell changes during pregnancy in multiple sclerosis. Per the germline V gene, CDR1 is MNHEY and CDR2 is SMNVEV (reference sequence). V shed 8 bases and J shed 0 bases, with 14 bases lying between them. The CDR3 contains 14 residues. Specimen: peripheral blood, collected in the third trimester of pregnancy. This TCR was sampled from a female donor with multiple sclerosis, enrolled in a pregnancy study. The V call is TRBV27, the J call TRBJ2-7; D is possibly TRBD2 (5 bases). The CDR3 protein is CASRRRKNSYEQYF. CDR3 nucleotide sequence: TGTGCCAGCCGGAGGCGGAAAAACTCCTACGAGCAGTACTTC.